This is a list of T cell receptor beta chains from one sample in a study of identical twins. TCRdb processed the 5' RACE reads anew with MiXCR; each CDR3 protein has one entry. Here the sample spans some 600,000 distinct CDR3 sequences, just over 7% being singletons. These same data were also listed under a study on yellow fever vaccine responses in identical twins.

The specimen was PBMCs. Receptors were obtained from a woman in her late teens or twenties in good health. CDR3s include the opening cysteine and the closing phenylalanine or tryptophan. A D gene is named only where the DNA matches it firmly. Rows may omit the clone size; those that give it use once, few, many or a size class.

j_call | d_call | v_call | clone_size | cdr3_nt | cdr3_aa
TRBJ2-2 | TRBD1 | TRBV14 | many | TGTGCCAGCAGCCAGGTCACAGGGGGCGCGTACACCGGGGAGCTGTTTTTT | CASSQVTGGAYTGELFF
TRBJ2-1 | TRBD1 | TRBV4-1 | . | TGCGCCAGCAGCCATCAAGCCGGGACAGGGTTTTACAATGAGCAGTTCTTC | CASSHQAGTGFYNEQFF
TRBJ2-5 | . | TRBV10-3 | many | TGTGCCATCAGTGTAGGAGGGGCCCGAGAGACCCAGTACTTC | CAISVGGARETQYF
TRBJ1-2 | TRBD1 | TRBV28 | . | TGTGCCAGCAGTATCGGACAGGGGTCCTTCTATGGCTACACCTTC | CASSIGQGSFYGYTF
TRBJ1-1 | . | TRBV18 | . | TGTGCCAGCTCACCGCGCCGGGAGGGGTTCACTGAAGCTTTCTTT | CASSPRREGFTEAFF
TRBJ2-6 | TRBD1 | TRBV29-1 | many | TGCAGCGTCCGAGGACAGGGGGGGGCCAACGTCCTGACTTTC | CSVRGQGGANVLTF
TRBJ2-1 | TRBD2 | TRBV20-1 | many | TGCAGTGCGGATGGCGAGCGGGACCTAATAGGTGGTGAGCAGTTCTTC | CSADGERDLIGGEQFF
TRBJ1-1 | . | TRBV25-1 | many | TGTGCCAGCTCTAGGACCGCCGGGGGGGCTGAAGCTTTCTTT | CASSRTAGGAEAFF
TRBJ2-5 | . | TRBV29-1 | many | TGCAGCGGCCTTACTAGATTAGAGACCCAGTACTTC | CSGLTRLETQYF
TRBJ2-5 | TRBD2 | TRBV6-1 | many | TGTGCCAGCAATCCAGGACTAGCGGGAGGTTCAGAGACCCAGTACTTC | CASNPGLAGGSETQYF
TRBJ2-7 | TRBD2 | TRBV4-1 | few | TGCGCCAGCAGCCAAGTCGGGAGGCAGGGCGACGAGCAGTACTTC | CASSQVGRQGDEQYF
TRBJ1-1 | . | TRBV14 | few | TGTGCCAGCAGCCAAGATGTAGGCCTTTGGGCTGAAGCTTTCTTT | CASSQDVGLWAEAFF
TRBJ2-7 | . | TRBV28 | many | TGTGCCAGTCAAGCAGGGGGGCAGGAATACGAGCAGTACTTC | CASQAGGQEYEQYF
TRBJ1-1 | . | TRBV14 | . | TGTGCCAGCAGCCAAGATAACACTGAAGCTTTCTTT | CASSQDNTEAFF
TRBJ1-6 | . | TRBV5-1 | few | TGCGCCAGCAGCTTGGGAGTAAGCTCCTATAATTCACCCCTCCACTTT | CASSLGVSSYNSPLHF
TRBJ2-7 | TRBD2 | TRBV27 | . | TGTGCCAGCAGTGTCGGGACTAGCGGGACCGAGCAGTACTTC | CASSVGTSGTEQYF
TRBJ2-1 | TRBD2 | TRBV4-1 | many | TGCGCCAGCAGCCACGGGAGGTATGAGCAGTTCTTC | CASSHGRYEQFF
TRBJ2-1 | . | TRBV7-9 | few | TGTGCCAGCATGGGGGAGGATGAGCAGTTCTTC | CASMGEDEQFF
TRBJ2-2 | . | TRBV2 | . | TGTGCCAGCAAACCCAACACCGGGGAGCTGTTTTTT | CASKPNTGELFF
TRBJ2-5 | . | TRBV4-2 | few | TGTGCCAGCAGCCAAGATAGCGCGGGTTGGTCCCAGTACTTC | CASSQDSAGWSQYF
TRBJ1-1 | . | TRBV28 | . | TGTGCCAGCGGTTCGCAGGGTTGGACTGAAGCTTTCTTT | CASGSQGWTEAFF
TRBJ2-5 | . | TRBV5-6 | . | TGTGCCAGCAGCCTCCCGGGAGTGCAAGAGACCCAGTACTTC | CASSLPGVQETQYF
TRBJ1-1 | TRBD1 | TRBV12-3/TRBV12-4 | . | TGTGCCAGCAGTTTAATGGCAGGGGGGCCGAACACTGAAGCTTTCTTT | CASSLMAGGPNTEAFF
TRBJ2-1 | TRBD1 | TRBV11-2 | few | TGTGCCAGCAGCCTCGGTGGACAGGGGAATGAGCAGTTCTTC | CASSLGGQGNEQFF
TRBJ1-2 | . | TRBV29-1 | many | TGCAGCGTTCCCCGGGGAAGAGACTATGGCTACACCTTC | CSVPRGRDYGYTF
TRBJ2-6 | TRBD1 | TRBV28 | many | TGTGCCAGCAGTTTCCGCGGGACAGGGGCAGGTGGGGCCAACGTCCTGACTTTC | CASSFRGTGAGGANVLTF
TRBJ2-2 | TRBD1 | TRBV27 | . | TGTGCCAGCAGTCCATTTAGGGGGCTGAGAACCGGGGAGCTGTTTTTT | CASSPFRGLRTGELFF
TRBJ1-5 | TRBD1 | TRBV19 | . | TGTGCCAGTAGTATCCAGGACAGGGAGGGCCAGCCCCAGCATTTT | CASSIQDREGQPQHF
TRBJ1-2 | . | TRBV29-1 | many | TGCAGCGTTGGATTAGCAGGGTCCAACTATGGCTACACCTTC | CSVGLAGSNYGYTF
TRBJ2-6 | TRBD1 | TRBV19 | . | TGTGCCAGTAGTGCGCCGGGACAGGGCTCTGGGGCCAACGTCCTGACTTTC | CASSAPGQGSGANVLTF
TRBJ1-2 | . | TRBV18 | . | TGTGCCAGCTCACCATCCAGTGGCTACACCTTC | CASSPSSGYTF
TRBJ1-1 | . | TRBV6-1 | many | TGTGCCAGCAGTGAGATTAGCGACACTGAAGCTTTCTTT | CASSEISDTEAFF
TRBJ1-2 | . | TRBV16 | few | TGTGCCAGCAGCCAAGGTTTAGAGTTTGGCTACACCTTC | CASSQGLEFGYTF
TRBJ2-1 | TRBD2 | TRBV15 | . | TGTGCCACCACCGGGACTCGCGGGAGAGGGTCATCCTACAATGAGCAGTTCTTC | CATTGTRGRGSSYNEQFF
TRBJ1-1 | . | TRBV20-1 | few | TGCAGTGCTAAAAAAACAGCAGGCACTGAAGCTTTCTTT | CSAKKTAGTEAFF
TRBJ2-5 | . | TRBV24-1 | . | TGTGCCACCAGTGGGCAGGGCCTCTACCAAGAGACCCAGTACTTC | CATSGQGLYQETQYF
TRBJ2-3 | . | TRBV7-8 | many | TGTGCCAGCAGCTTAGCCTTAGAGGGGTCCCCAGATACGCAGTATTTT | CASSLALEGSPDTQYF
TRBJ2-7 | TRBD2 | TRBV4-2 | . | TGTGCCAGCAGCCAAGATACTAGCGGGCCCCTAATACGCGAGCAGTACTTC | CASSQDTSGPLIREQYF
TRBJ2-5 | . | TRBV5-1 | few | TGCGCCAGCAGCCCCACGGGCGCAATCCCACAAGAGACCCAGTACTTC | CASSPTGAIPQETQYF
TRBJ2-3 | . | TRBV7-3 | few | TGTGCCAGCAGCTTAGGAGACAGGGAGGAGGATACGCAGTATTTT | CASSLGDREEDTQYF
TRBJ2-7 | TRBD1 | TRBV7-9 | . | TGTGCCAGCAGCTCGCCGGGACAGAACTACGAGCAGTACTTC | CASSSPGQNYEQYF
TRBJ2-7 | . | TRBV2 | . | TGTGCCAGCAAACCCGAGACGGTCTCCTACGAGCAGTACTTC | CASKPETVSYEQYF
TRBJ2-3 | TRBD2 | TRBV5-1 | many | TGCGCCAGCAGCCGCCTAGCGGGGGGGCCTTCCGGCACAGATACGCAGTATTTT | CASSRLAGGPSGTDTQYF